This T cell receptor beta chain was observed in a study of post-analysis software for immune sequencing data. Built from TCR beta cDNA, the libraries had unique molecular identifiers in them. TCRdb redid the calling of the PCR reads with MiXCR, one entry per CDR3 protein. Of almost 700,000 distinct CDR3 sequences in the sample, about 60% were seen once. This clonotype showed up just a few times. Its specificity is not known. Sequence at one end of the junction differs from germline and may be a read error. The CDR3 consists of 14 residues. Study findings and constraints: Versus controls, multiple sclerosis patients showed significantly lower diversity (normalized Chao1). Patients carried 4 or 5 TRBV segments more frequently than controls did, and TRBV5-6, TRBV5-1 and TRBV20-1 were among them.

The chain employs TRBV12-3 or TRBV12-4 and TRBJ2-1; D possibly matches TRBD1 or TRBD2 (5 bases each). The sequenced sample consisted of blood. This receptor was obtained from a girl aged 2-10 years with multiple sclerosis. The CDR3 protein is CASSLAPNRNEQFF. The CDR3 nucleotides read TGTGCCAGCAGCTTAGCGCCAAACAGGAATGAGCAGTTCTTC.